A single sample gave rise to the 20 T cell receptor beta chains below, sequenced in a study of blood T cell repertoires in COVID-19. The table came from immunoSEQ multiplex PCR; TCRdb's copy has only in-frame clones and leaves some out. The sample has 200,000 to 250,000 clones, approximately 86% seen once. The material sequenced was peripheral blood. These receptors were taken from a woman of 80 years or more with acute or convalescent COVID-19.

The chain carries TRBV9 and TRBJ2-3, with TRBD2 identical over 10 bases. The ends lost 0 bases at V and 5 bases at J; junction bases unmatched: 12. The CDR3 sequence is 18 residues long. Germline V CDR1 and CDR2: SGDLS, YYNGEE. CDR3: CASSVDVSGGALRDTQYF. The CDR3 bases are TGTGCCAGCAGCGTAGACGTCAGCGGGGGGGCCTTGAGAGATACGCAGTATTTT.

This chain uses TRBV5-1 with TRBJ1-4; weak D call: TRBD1 (5 bases). The CDR3 covers 18 residues. Germline V lookup: CDR1 SGHRS, CDR2 YFSETQ. Trimming cost V 0 bases and J 0 bases, with 15 bases left between them. CDR3 in DNA: TGCGCCAGCAGCTTGGCAACAGGAAGCCGCGCAACTAATGAAAAACTGTTTTTT. Protein product: CASSLATGSRATNEKLFF.

The genes are TRBV5-4 and TRBJ2-1; 8 bases fit TRBD1. Germline values: CDR1 SGHNT, CDR2 YYREEE (reference sequence). The CDR3 totals 18 residues. V lost 4 bases to trimming and J lost 4 bases; unmatched junction nucleotides: 16. Written as DNA, the CDR3 is TGTGCCAGCAGCCCTCGGACAGGGACCTTTGATCTATACAATGAGCAGTTCTTC. Its translation: CASSPRTGTFDLYNEQFF. The full variable domain, with the rest looked up from reference TRBV5-4 and TRBJ2-1, is ETGVTQSPTHLIKTRGQQVTLRCSSQSGHNTVSWYQQALGQGPQFIFQYYREEENGRGNFPPRFSGLQFPNYSSELNVNALELDDSALYLCASSPRTGTFDLYNEQFFGPGTRLTVL.

The genes are TRBV21-1 and TRBJ2-5; the DNA was not used to check the table's D call, TRBD2. TRBV21-1 corresponds to a pseudogene. The CDR3 loop spans 16 amino acids. The CDR3 region is CASSKAPGEHQETQYF. Here the CDR3 DNA reads TGTGCCAGCAGCAAAGCCCCGGGGGAACACCAAGAGACCCAGTACTTC.

The table lists this clone with a count of one. The gene calls are TRBV10-1 and TRBJ1-2, with D possibly TRBD1 on 5 matching bases. V lost 6 bases and J 2 bases, leaving 16 bases between the germline ends. The CDR3 consists of 15 residues. Germline V gene data show CDR1 as WNHNN and CDR2 as SYGVQD (reference sequence). The CDR3 DNA follows: TGCGCCAGCAGAAAGCGATGGGGGGACAACTATGGCTACACCTTC. It encodes CASRKRWGDNYGYTF.

The V call is TRBV6-1, the J call TRBJ1-2; tentative D call: TRBD1 (5 bases). V lost 3 bases and J 4 bases, leaving 12 bases between the germline ends. Germline V gene sequence: CDR1 MNHNS, CDR2 SASEGT. CDR3 length: 14 amino acids. CDR3 nucleotide sequence: TGTGCCAGCAGTGACCCGGGACTCGCCTATGGCTACACCTTC. Translating gives CASSDPGLAYGYTF.

The J gene is TRBJ1-2, the V gene TRBV7-2; D is uncertain. The V gene lost 5 bases and the J gene lost 5 bases, with 15 bases spanning the gap. The CDR3 loop spans 14 amino acids. The germline gives CDR1 SGHTA, CDR2 FQGNSA. CDR3 in DNA: TGTGCCAGCAGCCCCGTTTATAGCGGATATGGCTACACCTTC. It is translated as CASSPVYSGYGYTF.

The V call is TRBV7-8, the J call TRBJ1-3; D gene uncertain. Trimming stripped 5 bases from V and 0 bases from J, with 14 bases between. The CDR3 totals 16 residues. The germline CDR1 and CDR2 sequences are SGHVS and FQNEAQ. CDR3 sequence: CASSASLGSSGNTIYF. For the CDR3, the DNA is TGTGCCAGCAGCGCTAGTTTGGGTTCCTCTGGAAACACCATATATTTT.

V is TRBV19 and J is TRBJ2-1, with a possible D match to TRBD2 (6 bases). This CDR3 is 17 amino acids long. The germline V and J ends were trimmed by 4 bases and 0 bases, with 16 bases remaining between them. Germline V gene lookup returns CDR1 LNHDA and CDR2 SQIVND (reference sequence). CDR3 bases: TGTGCCAGTAGTAGGCTAGCGCCGTTGAGCTCCTACAATGAGCAGTTCTTC. It encodes CASSRLAPLSSYNEQFF.

V is TRBV4-1 and J is TRBJ1-2; 11 bases fit TRBD1. In germline, CDR1 is MGHRA, CDR2 YSYEKL. The CDR3 covers 16 residues. The V gene end was trimmed by 2 bases and the J gene end by 2 bases; junction bases not matched to a gene: 4. CDR3 bases: TGCGCCAGCAGCCAAAGGGGACAGGGGGACAACTATGGCTACACCTTC. Encoded protein: CASSQRGQGDNYGYTF.

This clone has only a few counts. The V and J genes are TRBV6-5 and TRBJ2-2, with a weak D call TRBD1 (6 bases). The ends were cut back, 7 bases at V and 0 bases at J, with 9 bases in the middle. Looked up from germline, CDR1 is MNHEY and CDR2 is SVGAGI. The CDR3 has 14 residues. CDR3 sequence (DNA): TGTGCCAGCAAGGACAGCGCGAACACCGGGGAGCTGTTTTTT. This translates into CASKDSANTGELFF.

The rearrangement uses TRBV3-1 (or the pseudogene TRBV3-2) and TRBJ2-4; D is undetermined. Germline CDR1 is LGHDT and CDR2 is YNNKEL (reference sequence). The V end was cut by 4 bases, the J end by 8 bases, with 12 bases between. This CDR3 has 13 amino acids. DNA of the CDR3: TGTGCCAGCAGCCCGCCGGAGACTGACATTCAGTACTTC. It yields the protein CASSPPETDIQYF.

The CDR3 spells CAIREGASGNTIYF. The CDR3 DNA sequence: TGTGCCATTAGAGAAGGGGCCTCTGGAAACACCATATATTTT. The J gene is TRBJ1-3, the V gene TRBV10-3; TRBD1 might be the D (5 bases). The germline V gene has CDR1 ENHRY and CDR2 SYGVKD. Between the trimmed V and J ends, which lost 9 bases and 0 bases, there was a span of 12 bases. The CDR3 has 14 amino acids.

This sequence joins TRBV7-6 and TRBJ1-2, with D hard to call. The V end lost 0 bases, the J end lost 0 bases, and 11 bases lay between the germline ends. CDR3 size: 16 residues. The V gene's germline CDR1 is SGHVS and CDR2 FNYEAQ. The CDR3 sequence is CASSLARAGSNYGYTF. The CDR3 region has the DNA TGTGCCAGCAGCTTAGCACGAGCAGGATCTAACTATGGCTACACCTTC.

The chain employs TRBV7-2 and TRBJ1-2; 10 bases are shared with TRBD1. Trimming at V came to 5 bases and at J to 2 bases, leaving 8 bases not matched to a gene. The CDR3 has 16 residues. The germline V gene has CDR1 SGHTA and CDR2 FQGNSA. Written as DNA, the CDR3 is TGTGCCAGCAGCGTCGCCGGGACAGGGGAAAACTATGGCTACACCTTC. Protein: CASSVAGTGENYGYTF.

The chain joins TRBV10-3 to TRBJ1-1, with 7 positions matching TRBD1. The length of the CDR3 is 15 residues. CDR1 ENHRY and CDR2 SYGVKD come from the germline V gene. V was pared by 6 bases and J by 4 bases, with 11 bases of the junction left unmatched. As DNA, the CDR3 is TGTGCCATCAGGCCCCTCGCAGGGGGGATCACTGAAGCTTTCTTT. Amino acids: CAIRPLAGGITEAFF.

A remark on this clone: Distinct nucleotide sequences in the sample also encode this CDR3. This rearrangement joins TRBV7-9 to TRBJ2-3; tentatively, D is TRBD2 (6 bases). The CDR3 is 15 residues long. CDR1 is SEHNR, CDR2 FQNEAQ, per germline (reference sequence). The V end lost 1 base, the J end lost 2 bases, and 10 bases lay between the germline ends. In DNA form, the CDR3 reads TGTGCCAGCAGCTTAGGGCGGGGAATCACAGATACGCAGTATTTT. Its protein is CASSLGRGITDTQYF.

The chain couples TRBV18 to TRBJ1-4, with D perhaps matching TRBD1 (6 bases). The CDR3 has 15 residues. Trimming stripped 5 bases from V and 2 bases from J, with 12 bases between. Germline CDR1 and CDR2: KGHSH and LQKENI. The CDR3 is CASSTSGATNEKLFF. The CDR3 nucleotides read TGTGCCAGCTCAACTTCAGGGGCCACTAATGAAAAACTGTTTTTT.

This clone occurred once. The V and J genes are TRBV5-1 and TRBJ1-2; the D gene is possibly TRBD1 (6 bases). The CDR3 totals 14 residues. Per germline, CDR1 SGHRS and CDR2 YFSETQ. The V and J ends lost 2 bases and 2 bases respectively, with 10 bases between them. Here the CDR3 DNA reads TGCGCCAGCAGCTTCAGGGGCCAGAACTATGGCTACACCTTC. It is translated as CASSFRGQNYGYTF.

This chain connects TRBV15 to TRBJ1-4; no firm D call. This CDR3 has 17 residues. Deletions cut 0 bases from V and 8 bases from J, with 19 bases between. Germline assignment: CDR1 LNHNV and CDR2 YYDKDF (reference sequence). This CDR3 reads CATSRDRGQVVGEKLFF. Here the CDR3 DNA reads TGTGCCACCAGCAGAGACCGAGGGCAGGTAGTCGGGGAAAAACTGTTTTTT.